This T cell receptor (beta chain) was captured by sequencing in a study of T cell responses to AZD1222 COVID-19 vaccine. This clone was seen only a few times. Repertoires were generated with immunoSEQ multiplex PCR, while TCRdb's copy carries only in-frame clones and drops some. The sample contains some 120,000 clones, about nine tenths of which appear only once. The TCR comes from an adult in good health. The specimen was peripheral blood, collected on day 0 of AZD1222 vaccination.

CDR3 sequence reads: CASSVAGVDSPLHF. In DNA form, the CDR3 reads TGTGCCAGCAGCGTAGCAGGGGTTGATTCACCCCTCCACTTT. The chain links TRBV9 to TRBJ1-6; D possibly corresponds to TRBD1 (6 bases). The CDR3 consists of 14 residues. Germline CDR1 and CDR2: SGDLS and YYNGEE. V lost 0 bases, J lost 8 bases, and 9 bases lay in between.